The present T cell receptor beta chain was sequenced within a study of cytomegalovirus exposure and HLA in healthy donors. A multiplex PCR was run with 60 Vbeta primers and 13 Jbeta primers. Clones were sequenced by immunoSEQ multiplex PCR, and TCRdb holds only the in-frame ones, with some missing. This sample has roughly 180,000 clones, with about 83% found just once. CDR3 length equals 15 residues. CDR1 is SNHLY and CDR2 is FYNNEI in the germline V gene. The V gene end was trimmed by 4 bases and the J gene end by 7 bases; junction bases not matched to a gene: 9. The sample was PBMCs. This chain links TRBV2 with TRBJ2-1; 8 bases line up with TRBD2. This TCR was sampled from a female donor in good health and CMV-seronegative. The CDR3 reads CASSVSGGAGNEQFF. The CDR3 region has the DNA TGTGCCAGCAGTGTGTCCGGGGGGGCGGGGAATGAGCAGTTCTTC.